These 21 T cell receptor beta chains share one sample of origin, sequenced in a study of shared clonotypes between healthy human individuals. Clones were sequenced by immunoSEQ multiplex PCR, and TCRdb holds only the in-frame ones, with some missing. Of approximately 2,200,000 clones in the sample, more than 85% were seen once. Terminally differentiated effector memory CD45RA+ cells were excluded from the naive CD8 cells, which were CD45RO-negative and positively selected for CCR7. The specimen was naive CD8+ T cells from PBMCs. Receptors originate from a man younger than 35 in good health. Some clones in this sample may be carry-over from other donors' samples.

V gene TRBV6-7 combines with J gene TRBJ2-7, with 8 bases fitting TRBD1. TRBV6-7 is assigned to the ORF class and has an uncertain function. CDR3 length: 14 amino acids. Trimming at V came to 2 bases and at J to 5 bases, leaving 5 bases not matched to a gene. The CDR3 is CASSYPDRGHEQYF. CDR3 in DNA: TGTGCCAGCAGTTACCCAGACAGGGGCCACGAGCAGTACTTC.

This chain connects TRBV18 to TRBJ2-1, with 12 bases matching TRBD2. The CDR3 length is 18 residues. CDR1 and CDR2 (germline): KGHSH, LQKENI. V was clipped by 1 base and J by 8 bases; unmatched bases: 12. The chain's CDR3 is CASSPRVGLAGPGDEQFF. As DNA, the CDR3 is TGTGCCAGCTCACCACGAGTAGGACTAGCGGGACCAGGAGATGAGCAGTTCTTC.

The chain has TRBV27 and TRBJ2-7, with 7 bases matching TRBD2. This CDR3 has 14 amino acids. V shed 5 bases, J shed 3 bases, and the junction held 7 bases outside the gene matches. CDR1 and CDR2 (germline): MNHEY, SMNVEV (reference sequence). CDR3 in amino acids: CASSHTRDYYEQYF. DNA of the CDR3: TGTGCCAGCAGTCACACTCGGGACTACTACGAGCAGTACTTC.

The chain couples TRBV15 to TRBJ1-2, with a tentative D call TRBD1 (5 bases). In germline, CDR1 is LNHNV, CDR2 YYDKDF (reference sequence). V dropped 1 base and J dropped 3 bases, with 6 bases sitting between them. This CDR3 is 13 amino acids long. The CDR3 here is CATSRGDYYGYTF. The CDR3 DNA reads as TGTGCCACCAGCAGAGGGGACTACTATGGCTACACCTTC.

This chain links TRBV19 with TRBJ2-7, with 12 positions matching TRBD1. The V gene's germline CDR1 is LNHDA and CDR2 SQIVND (reference sequence). V dropped 5 bases and J dropped 3; count of bases not matched to a gene: 8. The CDR3 spans 16 residues. CDR3 loop: CASSPSGTGGFYEQYF. DNA of the CDR3: TGTGCCAGTAGTCCTTCCGGGACAGGGGGCTTCTACGAGCAGTACTTC.

The genes are TRBV2 and TRBJ2-1, with D unresolved. Germline CDR1 and CDR2: SNHLY and FYNNEI. The CDR3 is 14 amino acids. V was clipped by 4 bases and J by 5 bases, with 12 bases between them. This chain's CDR3 is CASSGTKTNNEQFF. CDR3 sequence (DNA): TGTGCCAGCAGTGGTACAAAGACAAACAATGAGCAGTTCTTC.

The chain joins TRBV5-1 to TRBJ1-1; D ambiguous. CDR1 SGHRS and CDR2 YFSETQ come from the germline V gene. The CDR3 extends over 16 amino acids. V was trimmed by 0 bases and J by 0 bases, leaving 12 bases between them. CDR3 amino acids: CASSLASRTVNTEAFF. In DNA, the CDR3 is TGCGCCAGCAGCTTGGCCAGTCGGACCGTGAACACTGAAGCTTTCTTT. Full variable domain (remainder filled in from reference TRBV5-1 and TRBJ1-1): KAGVTQTPRYLIKTRGQQVTLSCSPISGHRSVSWYQQTPGQGLQFLFEYFSETQRNKGNFPGRFSGRQFSNSRSEMNVSTLELGDSALYLCASSLASRTVNTEAFFGQGTRLTVV.

The rearrangement uses TRBV4-1 and TRBJ2-3; weak D call: TRBD2 (5 bases). CDR1 is MGHRA and CDR2 is YSYEKL in the germline V gene. This CDR3 is built from 14 residues. V was cut by 1 base and J by 6 bases, with 11 bases left in between. CDR3 protein: CASSQAGLPDTQYF. CDR3 DNA: TGCGCCAGCAGCCAAGCCGGACTCCCCGATACGCAGTATTTT.

The V call is TRBV5-8, the J call TRBJ2-5; D is perhaps TRBD1 or TRBD2 (5 bases each). Germline CDR1 SGHTS, CDR2 YDEGEE. Trimming stripped 2 bases from V and 2 bases from J, with 10 bases between. The CDR3 extends over 14 amino acids. CDR3 protein: CASSLLGAQETQYF. Written as DNA, the CDR3 is TGTGCCAGCAGCTTACTAGGGGCTCAAGAGACCCAGTACTTC.

The V gene is TRBV10-3, the J gene TRBJ2-5, with 14 bases lining up with TRBD2. Unmatched junction bases numbered 5, after V lost 6 bases and J lost 2 bases. Germline CDR1 is ENHRY and CDR2 is SYGVKD. This CDR3 region has 16 residues. CDR3 protein: CAIRGTSGRAQETQYF. The CDR3 DNA reads TGTGCCATCAGAGGGACTAGCGGGAGAGCACAAGAGACCCAGTACTTC.

With regard to this clone: Other DNA variants within this sample encode the same CDR3. The chain is built from TRBV9 and TRBJ1-1; D is uncertain. This CDR3 has 13 residues. The V and J ends lost 0 bases and 5 bases respectively, with 8 bases between them. Germline CDR1 is SGDLS and CDR2 is YYNGEE. Here the CDR3 DNA reads TGTGCCAGCAGCGTAGTGTATGGGACTGAAGCTTTCTTT. This codes for CASSVVYGTEAFF.

V gene TRBV27 combines with J gene TRBJ1-5; 9 positions agree with TRBD1. V dropped 7 bases and J dropped 7; count of bases not matched to a gene: 11. CDR1 and CDR2 (germline): MNHEY, SMNVEV (reference sequence). This CDR3 has 15 amino acids. DNA for the CDR3: TGTGCCAGCACGCCCGGGGGGACAGGGCAACAGCCCCAGCATTTT. Its translation: CASTPGGTGQQPQHF.

This clone has a handful of counts. This sequence joins TRBV7-9 and TRBJ1-1; no clear D gene. V was shortened by 5 bases and J by 3 bases, with 16 bases between the two germline ends. The CDR3 extends over 15 amino acids. Germline-derived CDR1 and CDR2 are SEHNR and FQNEAQ (reference sequence). CDR3 coding DNA: TGTGCCAGCAGCCGGAGATCGGTATTGGACACTGAAGCTTTCTTT. It encodes CASSRRSVLDTEAFF.

For the CDR3, the DNA is TGTGCCAGCTCCCTCAGCTCCTACGAGCAGTACTTC. This translates into CASSLSSYEQYF. V is TRBV18 and J is TRBJ2-7; D ambiguous. The CDR3 covers 12 residues. The germline gives CDR1 KGHSH, CDR2 LQKENI. The V and J ends lost 6 bases and 0 bases respectively, with 6 bases between them.

A note on this clone: Within the sample, other DNA sequences also encode this same CDR3. The chain links TRBV9 to TRBJ2-7; D ambiguous. The V end was cut by 0 bases, the J end by 0 bases, with 7 bases between. Germline lookup yields CDR1 SGDLS and CDR2 YYNGEE. This CDR3 region has 14 residues. As DNA, the CDR3 is TGTGCCAGCAGCGTAGGTTCAGTCTCCTACGAGCAGTACTTC. This translates into CASSVGSVSYEQYF.

J is TRBJ1-5 and V is TRBV28; the D is unclear. V was clipped by 3 bases and J by 8 bases, with 14 bases between them. CDR1 MDHEN and CDR2 SYDVKM come from the germline V gene. The CDR3 extends over 14 amino acids. The CDR3 here is CASSLQVGAEPQHF. CDR3 coding DNA: TGTGCCAGCAGTTTGCAGGTGGGTGCGGAGCCCCAGCATTTT.

A note on this clone: Other DNA variants within this sample encode the same CDR3. The chain couples TRBV4-1 to TRBJ2-2; D uncertain. Germline V gives CDR1 MGHRA, CDR2 YSYEKL. Trimming left V 0 bases short and J 6 bases short, with 2 bases between. The CDR3 totals 12 residues. The CDR3 spells CASSQDSGELFF. The DNA of the CDR3 is TGCGCCAGCAGCCAAGACTCCGGGGAGCTGTTTTTT.

This sequence joins TRBV4-1 and TRBJ2-1; a weak D match, TRBD1 (5 bases). Trimming removed 1 base at V and 8 bases at J, with 15 bases between. This CDR3 has 15 amino acids. The germline CDR1 and CDR2 sequences are MGHRA and YSYEKL. The DNA of the CDR3 is TGCGCCAGCAGCCAAGGGCAGGGCGTTGGCGATGAGCAGTTCTTC. It is translated as CASSQGQGVGDEQFF.

The chain carries TRBV2 and TRBJ2-2; D gene ambiguous. Trimming took off 8 bases at V and 5 bases at J, with 9 bases between the two ends. CDR1 and CDR2 from the germline V gene are SNHLY and FYNNEI. This CDR3 contains 12 residues. The CDR3 region is CASGKRTGELFF. The CDR3 region has the DNA TGTGCCAGCGGGAAAAGGACCGGGGAGCTGTTTTTT.

Comment on this clone: The sample contains more than one DNA sequence encoding this CDR3. CDR3 loop: CASSPDGSYEQYF. Written as DNA, the CDR3 is TGTGCCAGCAGCCCAGACGGATCCTACGAGCAGTACTTC. This rearrangement joins TRBV9 to TRBJ2-7; no definite D call. The CDR3 spans 13 residues. Trimming shortened V by 4 bases and J by 1 base, and 9 bases separated the two germline ends. Germline V gene lookup returns CDR1 SGDLS and CDR2 YYNGEE.

As for this clone: This CDR3 is also generated by other DNA sequences in the sample. J is TRBJ2-7 and V is TRBV30; no clear D. The CDR3 totals 11 residues. From germline, CDR1 is GTSNPN and CDR2 SVGIG (reference sequence). V was clipped by 2 bases and J by 3 bases, with 5 bases between them. DNA for the CDR3: TGTGCCTGGAGTCCGGGCTACGAGCAGTACTTC. Residues: CAWSPGYEQYF.